Following are 15 T cell receptor beta chains from one sample sequenced in a study of T-cell reconstitution after alpha-beta-depleted transplantation in children. The TCRbeta library was prepared with unique molecular identifiers. TCRdb passed the PCR reads through MiXCR, listing each CDR3 protein once. Among some 280,000 distinct CDR3 sequences listed, more than 9% were seen once. The material sequenced was PBMCs from the stem cell graft donor, taken from the stem cell graft. Receptor source: a human donor who donated a stem cell graft to a child with SCID.

This clonotype was observed a handful of times. This chain uses TRBV12-3 or TRBV12-4 with TRBJ1-2, with TRBD1 identical over 9 bases. CDR3 length: 13 amino acids. Trimming removed 4 bases from V and 8 bases from J; junction bases left unmatched: 5. CDR3 amino acids: CASSSHRGQGYTF. The CDR3 nucleotides are TGTGCCAGCAGTTCACACAGGGGGCAGGGCTACACCTTC.

The chain combines TRBV5-6 with TRBJ2-4; TRBD1 aligns across 8 bases. The CDR3 has 13 residues. V was pared by 4 bases and J by 6 bases, with 3 bases of the junction left unmatched. Germline V gene data show CDR1 as SGHDT and CDR2 as YYEEEE. CDR3 protein: CASSVDRANIQYF. Here the CDR3 DNA reads TGTGCCAGCAGCGTGGACAGGGCAAACATTCAGTACTTC.

This clonotype was observed a handful of times. This chain links TRBV4-1 with TRBJ1-1, with a weak D call TRBD1 (5 bases). V gave up 0 bases and J gave up 1 base, with 9 bases separating them. Germline CDR1 and CDR2: MGHRA and YSYEKL. The CDR3 has 15 amino acids. CDR3 nucleotide sequence: TGCGCCAGCAGCCAAGACAGGGCTGGGAACACTGAAGCTTTCTTT. This gives the protein CASSQDRAGNTEAFF.

This clonotype was counted between two and nine times. The genes are TRBV2 and TRBJ1-2; D remains unclear. Trimming cost V 4 bases and J 6 bases, with 18 bases left between them. Germline-derived CDR1 and CDR2 are SNHLY and FYNNEI. This CDR3 has 15 amino acids. CDR3 DNA: TGTGCCAGCAGTGTGGGGATTAGGGAAAACCATGGCTACACCTTC. It is translated as CASSVGIRENHGYTF.

This clonotype was seen a handful of times. V and J are TRBV19 and TRBJ2-1, with 12 bases identical to TRBD2. The J segment lost 8 bases and the V segment lost 5 bases, leaving 7 bases of the junction unmatched. From germline, CDR1 is LNHDA and CDR2 SQIVND (reference sequence). The CDR3 is made up of 15 amino acids. The CDR3 DNA reads TGTGCCAGTAGTCGGCTAGCGGGGGGGCCGGATGAGCAGTTCTTC. The encoded protein is CASSRLAGGPDEQFF. The full variable domain, in which reference TRBV19 and TRBJ2-1 provide the parts outside the CDR3, is DGGITQSPKYLFRKEGQNVTLSCEQNLNHDAMYWYRQDPGQGLRLIYYSQIVNDFQKGDIAEGYSVSREKKESFPLTVTSAQKNPTAFYLCASSRLAGGPDEQFFGPGTRLTVL.

The chain couples TRBV6-5 to TRBJ2-3; D gene unclear. Between the trimmed V and J ends, which lost 3 bases and 2 bases, there was a span of 12 bases. CDR1 is MNHEY and CDR2 is SVGAGI in the germline V gene. The CDR3 spans 15 residues. The CDR3 DNA reads TGTGCCAGCAGTTATAAGTCAGCTTACACAGATACGCAGTATTTT. Its protein is CASSYKSAYTDTQYF.

The V call is TRBV20-1, the J call TRBJ1-4; 8 bases are a match to TRBD1. The germline V gene has CDR1 DFQATT and CDR2 SNEGSKA (reference sequence). J gave up 4 bases and V 6 bases, and 7 bases lay outside the gene matches. The CDR3 is 14 residues long. CDR3 in amino acids: CSAPETGVNEKLFF. In nucleotides, the CDR3 is TGCAGTGCCCCCGAGACAGGGGTTAATGAAAAACTGTTTTTT.

V gene TRBV11-2 combines with J gene TRBJ2-1; 11 bases fit TRBD2. Germline V gene lookup returns CDR1 SGHAT and CDR2 FQNNGV. The CDR3 extends over 15 amino acids. With 5 bases clipped from V and 3 bases from J, the junction kept 3 bases outside the gene matches. Here the CDR3 reads CASSQLAGDYNEQFF. As DNA, the CDR3 is TGTGCCAGCAGCCAACTAGCGGGGGACTACAATGAGCAGTTCTTC.

This clonotype has a handful of counts. This chain joins TRBV20-1 and TRBJ2-7; no clear D. Trimming cost V 3 bases and J 5 bases, with 14 bases left between them. The germline CDR1 and CDR2 sequences are DFQATT and SNEGSKA (reference sequence). The CDR3 loop spans 13 amino acids. The chain's CDR3 is CSASDPLGHEQYF. CDR3 sequence (DNA): TGCAGTGCTAGCGACCCGTTAGGACACGAGCAGTACTTC.

There are many counts of this clonotype. The genes are TRBV12-3 or TRBV12-4 and TRBJ2-3; D may match TRBD1 or TRBD2 (5 bases each). This CDR3 has 15 amino acids. Trimming left V 3 bases short and J 0 bases short, with 10 bases between. The CDR3 nucleotides read TGTGCCAGCAGTTTGTACGGGGCTAGCACAGATACGCAGTATTTT. It encodes CASSLYGASTDTQYF.

This chain uses TRBV4-2 with TRBJ2-3; D may correspond to TRBD1 or TRBD2 (5 bases each). Germline V gene sequence: CDR1 LGHNA, CDR2 YNFKEQ. The CDR3 extends over 14 amino acids. V gave up 4 bases and J gave up 8 bases, with 16 bases separating them. The DNA of the CDR3 is TGTGCCAGCAGCCCCGGGGACCGCCTAGTTACGCAGTATTTT. Translating it yields CASSPGDRLVTQYF.

The chain has TRBV7-9 and TRBJ2-7, with 7 bases matching TRBD1. Germline CDR1 and CDR2: SEHNR and FQNEAQ (reference sequence). The CDR3 is 15 residues long. J gave up 5 bases and V 5 bases, and 12 bases lay outside the gene matches. The CDR3 coding sequence is TGTGCCAGCAGCGAGATGTTCGGGACAGTAGACGAGCAGTACTTC. Encoded protein: CASSEMFGTVDEQYF.

This clonotype came up a few times. V is TRBV3-2 and J is TRBJ2-5; the D call in the table, TRBD1, was not verified against the DNA. TRBV3-2 is a pseudogene locus. This CDR3 contains 19 residues. In DNA form, the CDR3 reads TGTGCCAGCAGCCAAGATGGGCGCAGCGCGACCATTTGGGGGGAGACCCAGTACTTC. This encodes CASSQDGRSATIWGETQYF.

This clonotype was detected ten times or more. The chain employs TRBV5-1 and TRBJ1-6, with 9 bases matching TRBD1. With 4 bases clipped from V and 7 bases from J, the junction kept 9 bases outside the gene matches. This CDR3 spans 16 amino acids. The germline CDR1 and CDR2 sequences are SGHRS and YFSETQ. The CDR3 DNA reads as TGCGCCAGCAGCGGAGGCGGGACAGGGTACAATTCACCCCTCCACTTT. Its protein product is CASSGGGTGYNSPLHF.

J is TRBJ1-1 and V is TRBV3-1; D may be TRBD1 (6 bases). Germline CDR1 is LGHDT and CDR2 is YNNKEL (reference sequence). Trimming shortened V by 3 bases and J by 5 bases, and 13 bases separated the two germline ends. The CDR3 runs to 14 residues. CDR3 coding DNA: TGTGCCAGCAGCCACACGACAGGAGGGACTGAAGCTTTCTTT. This codes for CASSHTTGGTEAFF.